A selection of T cell receptor beta chains follows, all from one sample in a study of blood T cells in healthy people across ages. TCRdb ran MiXCR on the 5' RACE reads and lists one entry per CDR3 protein. This sample yields fewer than 800,000 distinct CDR3 sequences, of which 32% are seen a single time; roughly 14% belongs to the top ten. Specimen: blood. These receptors were collected from a woman of 80 years or more in good health. Both conserved end residues are part of each CDR3. A D gene is named only where the DNA matches it firmly. Where a row states a size, it is once, few, many or the class of an expanded clone; other rows omit it.

>TRBV4-1|few|-|TRBJ2-2
TGCGCCAGCAGCCAAGGGGAGAACACCGGGGAGCTGTTTTTT
CASSQGENTGELFF
>TRBV6-5|many|TRBD2|TRBJ2-3
TGTGCCAGCAGTTACTCGATGGGTAGCGGGGCCACAGATACGCAGTATTTT
CASSYSMGSGATDTQYF
>TRBV29-1|many|TRBD1|TRBJ2-3
TGCAGCGCTTCGGGACAGACCGGCACAGATACGCAGTATTTT
CSASGQTGTDTQYF
>TRBV5-6|many|TRBD1|TRBJ2-2
TGTGCCAGCAGCCTGGGACAGTTTGTCACCGGGGAGCTGTTTTTT
CASSLGQFVTGELFF
>TRBV12-3/TRBV12-4|-|-|TRBJ2-3
TGTGCCAGCACGCGAGCAGATACGCAGTATTTT
CASTRADTQYF
>TRBV6-2/TRBV6-3|-|TRBD2|TRBJ2-7
TGTGCCAGCAGACTAGCGGGAGGGTTTGCGCAGTACTTC
CASRLAGGFAQYF
>TRBV4-3|-|-|TRBJ1-2
TGCGCCAGCAGCCAACGGGGAGTCAGCGGCTACACCTTC
CASSQRGVSGYTF
>TRBV24-1|-|-|TRBJ2-5
TGTGCCACCAGTGACCGGACAGAGACCCAGTACTTC
CATSDRTETQYF
>TRBV6-5|many|-|TRBJ2-7
TGTGCCAGCAGTTACTCAGGGTTCGCCTACGAGCAGTACTTC
CASSYSGFAYEQYF
>TRBV10-3|many|TRBD1|TRBJ2-1
TGTGCCATCAGTGAGTCGAGTGTCGACAGGGTTCGCTACAATGAGCAGTTCTTC
CAISESSVDRVRYNEQFF
>TRBV4-2|-|-|TRBJ2-6
TGTGCCAGCAGCTTAGGGGGTCCCCAGGGGAGAGGGGCCAACGTCCTGACTTTC
CASSLGGPQGRGANVLTF
>TRBV5-1|-|TRBD2|TRBJ2-5
TGCGCCAGCAGCTCTGCCGGGACTAGAGGAGAGACCCAGTACTTC
CASSSAGTRGETQYF
>TRBV4-3|many|TRBD2|TRBJ2-3
TGCGCCAGCAGCCAAGATGCCAGCGGGGGGAACGCACATACGCAGTATTTT
CASSQDASGGNAHTQYF
>TRBV3-1|many|-|TRBJ2-3
TGTGCCAGCGGAGCGGCAGGGGCTAGCACAGATACGCAGTATTTT
CASGAAGASTDTQYF
>TRBV5-1|-|TRBD2|TRBJ2-5
TGCGCCAGCAGCTTGGCCTCTAGCGGGAGTAGGCAAGAGACCCAGTACTTC
CASSLASSGSRQETQYF
>TRBV5-1|many|TRBD1|TRBJ2-7
TGTGCCAGCAGCTCCGGACAGGGCAACGAGCAGTACTTC
CASSSGQGNEQYF
>TRBV4-1|once|-|TRBJ2-1
TGCGCCAGCAGCCTTGGGGCTCCCGAGCCCCTGAATGAGCAGTTCTTC
CASSLGAPEPLNEQFF
>TRBV6-2/TRBV6-3|few|-|TRBJ2-2
TGTGCCAGCAGTTCCTGGACCGGGGCGGGCACCGGGGAGCTGTTTTTT
CASSSWTGAGTGELFF
>TRBV20-1|many|-|TRBJ1-1
TGCAGTGCTAGAGGAGTGGGGGCCGGGTACACTGAAGCTTTCTTT
CSARGVGAGYTEAFF
>TRBV5-6|few|TRBD2|TRBJ2-5
TGTGCCAGCAGCTTAAGACTAGCTTGGGAGACCCAGTACTTC
CASSLRLAWETQYF
>TRBV5-6|few|TRBD1|TRBJ1-1
TGTGCCAGCAGCAGAGGACAGGGGGCCCTGAACACTGAAGCTTTCTTT
CASSRGQGALNTEAFF
>TRBV7-2|-|TRBD1|TRBJ2-7
TGTGCCAGCAGCGCCCAGGGACAGGGTATTTACGAGCAGTACTTC
CASSAQGQGIYEQYF
>TRBV24-1|-|-|TRBJ2-3
TGTGCCACTAGTGATTTTGGGGCGACAGATACGCAGTATTTT
CATSDFGATDTQYF
>TRBV4-1|-|TRBD2|TRBJ2-7
TGCGCCAGCAGCCAAGATGACACCGGGACTAGCGGCTTCTACGAGCAGTACTTC
CASSQDDTGTSGFYEQYF
>TRBV28|-|TRBD1|TRBJ2-7
TGTGCCACCGTGACTGGACAGGGGATATTCTACGAGCGGTACTTC
CATVTGQGIFYERYF
>TRBV29-1|many|-|TRBJ2-7
TGCAGCGTGATACCTACAGGGTTTATCTACGAGCAGTACTTC
CSVIPTGFIYEQYF
>TRBV5-1|few|-|TRBJ1-1
TGCGCCAGCAGCTTGACCTACAGGGATCTACTGATGAACACTGAAGCTTTCTTT
CASSLTYRDLLMNTEAFF
>TRBV10-3|many|-|TRBJ1-5
TGTGCCATCAGTGAAGGTTATAGCAATCAGCCCCAGCATTTT
CAISEGYSNQPQHF
>TRBV15|-|-|TRBJ2-3
TGTGCCACCAGCTCGCGGTGGGATACGCAGTATTTT
CATSSRWDTQYF
>TRBV5-1|many|TRBD1|TRBJ1-1
TGCGCCAGCAGCTCGCTGACAGGGGGCCTTAACACTGAAGCTTTCTTT
CASSSLTGGLNTEAFF
>TRBV12-3/TRBV12-4|many|-|TRBJ2-6
TGTGCCAGCAGTTTTACTTCTGGGGCCAACGTCCTGACTTTC
CASSFTSGANVLTF
>TRBV6-5|few|TRBD1|TRBJ1-2
TGTGCCATCCGGAAGCAGGGGGCTGGTGGCTACACCTTC
CAIRKQGAGGYTF
>TRBV5-1|many|-|TRBJ2-5
TGCGCCAGCAGCCCGGATCTCAGGGAGACCCAGTACTTC
CASSPDLRETQYF
>TRBV6-5|-|-|TRBJ2-7
TGTGCCAGCAGTCAGGGTCCCCACTACGAGCAGTACTTC
CASSQGPHYEQYF
>TRBV4-1|many|TRBD2|TRBJ2-7
TGCGCCAGCAGCCCAACGGGAGGGGGTCCGTGGGAGCAGTACTTC
CASSPTGGGPWEQYF
>TRBV7-3|many|-|TRBJ2-5
TGTGCCAGCAGCTGGAGGGGGGGGTTCGAGACCCAGTACTTC
CASSWRGGFETQYF
>TRBV5-1|-|TRBD1|TRBJ1-6
TGCGCCAGCAGCTTGGCCTTCCGACAGGGAAATAATTCACCCCTCCACTTT
CASSLAFRQGNNSPLHF
>TRBV11-2|-|-|TRBJ2-7
TGTGCCAGCAGCTTATTCGCAGGGTTAAGGATGGGACTGGAGACCGGCTACGAGCAGTACTTC
CASSLFAGLRMGLETGYEQYF
>TRBV20-1|-|TRBD2|TRBJ2-7
TGCAGTGCTTCTAGCGGGAGAGGCTACGAGCAGTACTTC
CSASSGRGYEQYF
>TRBV27|few|-|TRBJ2-3
TGTGCCAGCAGTTGGCAGGCACACACAGATACGCAGTATTTT
CASSWQAHTDTQYF